This record covers a single TCR beta chain. What it binds is unknown. The sample originates from a study of cytomegalovirus exposure and HLA in healthy donors. For the study at large: The 120 or so validation repertoires were produced on the same platform as the roughly 720 repertoires of the first cohort. This was reported in a later analysis.

The study, taken as a whole, reports: A few CMV-associated chains were confirmed in vitro to be specific for CMV antigens. Most TCR sequences were seen very rarely across donors, but some public TCRs occurred in many.

Germline-derived CDR1 and CDR2 are SNHLY and FYNNEI. The CDR3 covers 12 residues. V lost 6 bases and J 8 bases, leaving 13 bases between the germline ends. Profiling relied on immunoSEQ multiplex PCR, and the TCRdb table lists in-frame clones only, not all of them. The sample shows about 160,000 clones, more than 70% of them seen only once. This sequence joins TRBV2 and TRBJ1-2; D may be TRBD1 (6 bases). Sequenced input: PBMCs. The TCR sequence derives from a man between 18 and 35 years old in good health and CMV-seronegative. The CDR3 here is CASRIGGAGYTF. As DNA, the CDR3 is TGTGCCAGCAGGATAGGGGGGGCGGGCTACACCTTC.